Listed below are T cell receptor beta chains from one sample, sequenced in a study of blood T cell repertoires in COVID-19. Data came from immunoSEQ multiplex PCR; TCRdb stores just in-frame clones and leaves some out. The sample lists about 240,000 clones, approximately 78% seen once, with about an eighth in the top ten. Sequencing was performed on peripheral blood. Receptors were obtained from a woman aged 55-75 years with active or convalescent COVID-19. CDR3s include the opening cysteine and the closing phenylalanine or tryptophan. A D gene is named only where the DNA matches it firmly. For some rows the clone size is stated as once, few or many, or as a class when expanded; others skip it.

size,D,J,V,CDR3,DNA
once,TRBD1,TRBJ2-2,TRBV12-5,CASAWGTGPVNTGELFF,TGTGCTAGTGCCTGGGGGACAGGGCCGGTGAACACCGGGGAGCTGTTTTTT
.,TRBD1,TRBJ1-5,TRBV28,CASSRQGVGQPQHF,TGTGCCAGCAGTCGCCAGGGGGTGGGTCAGCCCCAGCATTTT
.,.,TRBJ1-5,TRBV12-5,CASGLVLERESSNQPQHF,TGTGCTAGTGGTTTGGTATTAGAAAGGGAGTCGTCCAATCAGCCCCAGCATTTT
.,TRBD1,TRBJ1-2,TRBV7-9,CASSKTGEGYTF,TGTGCCAGCAGCAAGACAGGGGAGGGCTACACCTTC
.,.,TRBJ2-1,TRBV7-2,CASSLAFQGVEQFF,TGTGCCAGCAGCTTAGCGTTCCAAGGGGTTGAGCAGTTCTTC
.,.,TRBJ1-5,TRBV2,CASSDFTGNQPQHF,TGTGCCAGCAGTGATTTCACAGGGAATCAGCCCCAGCATTTT
.,.,TRBJ2-7,TRBV6-5,CAHPARDTYEQYF,TGTGCTCACCCGGCTCGCGACACCTACGAGCAGTACTTC
few,.,TRBJ1-2,TRBV9,CASSVEQNLGYTF,TGTGCCAGCAGCGTAGAACAGAACCTTGGCTACACCTTC
.,.,TRBJ1-3,TRBV4-3,CASSLGGDTGNTIYF,TGCGCCAGCAGCCTAGGGGGGGACACCGGAAACACCATATATTTT
few,TRBD1,TRBJ1-5,TRBV2,CASSLGPDRVGQPQHF,TGTGCCAGCAGTCTGGGCCCTGACAGGGTTGGGCAGCCCCAGCATTTT
.,.,TRBJ1-5,TRBV20-1,CSASMGGASNQPQHF,TGCAGTGCTAGTATGGGCGGGGCTAGCAATCAGCCCCAGCATTTT
.,.,TRBJ1-1,TRBV6-1,CASSDGQTYTEAFF,TGTGCCAGCAGTGACGGACAGACCTACACTGAAGCTTTCTTT
.,TRBD2,TRBJ2-6,TRBV7-7,CASSLSPVGLGAGANVLTF,TGTGCTAGCAGCTTAAGCCCCGTGGGACTAGGAGCTGGGGCCAACGTCCTGACTTTC
.,TRBD1,TRBJ1-6,TRBV27,CASSLLGQSSYNSPLHF,TGTGCCAGCAGTTTGCTGGGACAGAGCTCCTATAATTCACCCCTCCACTTT
.,TRBD1,TRBJ1-4,TRBV14,CASSQVFGQGEKLFF,TGTGCCAGCAGCCAAGTTTTTGGACAGGGTGAAAAACTGTTTTTT
.,.,TRBJ2-7,TRBV19,CASRPNRHYEQYF,TGTGCCAGTAGGCCAAATAGACACTACGAGCAGTACTTC
.,TRBD1,TRBJ2-1,TRBV19,CASSIPGTGPYNEQFF,TGTGCCAGTAGTATCCCCGGGACAGGGCCTTACAATGAGCAGTTCTTC
many,TRBD1,TRBJ2-7,TRBV9,CASSVDTGALTWEQYF,TGTGCCAGCAGCGTGGATACAGGGGCCCTGACTTGGGAGCAGTACTTC
few,.,TRBJ1-1,TRBV28,CASSPGAGVVTEAFF,TGTGCCAGCAGTCCCGGGGCGGGGGTGGTCACTGAAGCTTTCTTT
once,.,TRBJ1-4,TRBV10-3,CATARGEKLFF,TGTGCCACGGCGCGGGGCGAAAAACTGTTTTTT
.,.,TRBJ2-7,TRBV7-8,CASSREVGAAGYFAEQYF,TGTGCCAGCAGCCGAGAGGTCGGTGCGGCAGGGTATTTTGCCGAGCAGTACTTC
.,.,TRBJ2-2,TRBV11-2,CASSLGHANTGELFF,TGTGCCAGCAGCTTAGGGCACGCGAACACCGGGGAGCTGTTTTTT
once,TRBD2,TRBJ2-7,TRBV10-2,CASKTSGSYEQYF,TGCGCCAGCAAAACTAGCGGTTCCTACGAGCAGTACTTC
.,TRBD1,TRBJ1-1,TRBV4-1,CASSHSTGQGTFNTEAFF,TGCGCCAGCAGCCACTCAACGGGACAGGGGACTTTTAACACTGAAGCTTTCTTT
.,.,TRBJ2-5,TRBV6-5,CASSYSPRRVETQYF,TGTGCCAGCAGTTATTCGCCCCGGAGGGTTGAGACCCAGTACTTC
.,TRBD2,TRBJ2-7,TRBV9,CASSVAPQRGGYEQYF,TGTGCCAGCAGCGTAGCCCCACAGCGGGGGGGCTACGAGCAGTACTTC
.,.,TRBJ1-6,TRBV18,CASSARVSGVTNNSPLHF,TGTGCCAGCTCAGCGAGGGTTTCTGGGGTAACGAATAATTCACCCCTCCACTTT
.,.,TRBJ1-5,TRBV19,CASRRGENQPQHF,TGTGCCAGTAGACGGGGGGAAAATCAGCCCCAGCATTTT
.,.,TRBJ1-4,TRBV6-5,CASKGTPNEKLFF,TGTGCCAGCAAAGGGACACCTAATGAAAAACTGTTTTTT
.,.,TRBJ2-1,TRBV18,CASSWTAYNEQFF,TGTGCCAGCTCCTGGACAGCCTACAATGAGCAGTTCTTC
.,.,TRBJ2-1,TRBV19,CASSIDRGAGADNEQFF,TGTGCCAGTAGTATAGATCGTGGGGCGGGGGCTGACAATGAGCAGTTCTTC
.,.,TRBJ1-1,TRBV30,CAWSGQDGRGPNTEAFF,TGTGCCTGGAGTGGACAGGACGGCAGGGGCCCTAACACTGAAGCTTTCTTT
.,.,TRBJ2-2,TRBV19,CASSNRQDTGELFF,TGTGCCAGTAGTAATCGACAGGACACCGGGGAGCTGTTTTTT
.,.,TRBJ2-1,TRBV10-1,CASSADQGSGNEQFF,TGCGCCAGCAGTGCAGACCAGGGTTCTGGGAATGAGCAGTTCTTC
.,.,TRBJ2-1,TRBV19,CASSLSLATYNEQFF,TGTGCCAGTAGTTTGAGTCTAGCGACCTACAATGAGCAGTTCTTC
.,.,TRBJ1-5,TRBV5-1,CASSLEGGNQPQHF,TGCGCCAGCAGCTTGGAAGGGGGAAATCAGCCCCAGCATTTT
once,TRBD2,TRBJ2-5,TRBV11-3,CASSPWEGGQETQYF,TGTGCCAGCAGCCCCTGGGAGGGAGGGCAAGAGACCCAGTACTTC
.,TRBD1,TRBJ1-2,TRBV5-6,CASSWDRNNYGYTF,TGTGCCAGCAGCTGGGACAGGAACAACTATGGCTACACCTTC
.,.,TRBJ1-5,TRBV28,CASSTQLRWNSNQPQHF,TGTGCCAGCAGTACCCAACTCAGGTGGAATAGCAATCAGCCCCAGCATTTT
.,TRBD1,TRBJ2-7,TRBV23-1,CASSQSIQGQGPYEQYF,TGCGCCAGCAGTCAATCCATCCAGGGACAGGGGCCCTACGAGCAGTACTTC
once,.,TRBJ1-2,TRBV14,CASSRQNYGYTF,TGTGCCAGCAGCCGCCAGAACTATGGCTACACCTTC
.,.,TRBJ1-2,TRBV29-1,CSVEGTGSYTF,TGCAGCGTTGAAGGGACGGGGAGCTACACCTTC
.,.,TRBJ2-7,TRBV11-1,CASSRDTPSYEQYF,TGTGCCAGCAGCCGAGACACGCCATCCTACGAGCAGTACTTC
.,.,TRBJ1-4,TRBV15,CATSREGARANEKLFF,TGTGCCACCAGCAGAGAAGGGGCCAGGGCTAATGAAAAACTGTTTTTT
.,.,TRBJ1-2,TRBV30,CAWSVRAPRYTF,TGTGCCTGGAGTGTCAGGGCCCCCCGCTACACCTTC
.,TRBD1,TRBJ1-2,TRBV15,CATSPPPGTGIGYTF,TGTGCCACCAGCCCTCCCCCCGGGACAGGGATCGGCTACACCTTC
.,.,TRBJ1-2,TRBV5-6,CASSFDSVNYGYTF,TGTGCCAGCAGCTTTGACAGCGTTAACTATGGCTACACCTTC
.,.,TRBJ1-3,TRBV10-3,CAISGGGLSGNTIYF,TGTGCCATCAGTGGCGGGGGGCTCTCTGGAAACACCATATATTTT
.,.,TRBJ2-6,TRBV6-2/TRBV6-3,CASSYELRPSGANVLTF,TGTGCCAGCAGTTATGAGTTACGTCCCTCTGGGGCCAACGTCCTGACTTTC
few,.,TRBJ1-1,TRBV19,CASSMLLTEAFF,TGTGCCAGTAGTATGTTATTGACTGAAGCTTTCTTT
few,.,TRBJ1-1,TRBV5-1,CASSLEGGPEAFF,TGCGCCAGCAGCTTGGAAGGGGGTCCTGAAGCTTTCTTT
few,TRBD1,TRBJ1-2,TRBV7-2,CASTPGQGEGYTF,TGTGCCAGCACCCCAGGACAGGGGGAAGGCTACACCTTC
few,.,TRBJ2-1,TRBV19,CASSIRGPQGNEQFF,TGTGCCAGTAGCATTCGGGGCCCCCAGGGGAATGAGCAGTTCTTC
.,TRBD1,TRBJ1-2,TRBV3-1/TRBV3-2,CASSQEQGWWDYGYTF,TGTGCCAGCAGCCAAGAACAGGGGTGGTGGGACTATGGCTACACCTTC
.,.,TRBJ1-1,TRBV6-6,CASSRGGGEAFF,TGTGCCAGCAGCCGCGGCGGGGGTGAAGCTTTCTTT
.,.,TRBJ2-5,TRBV19,CASSGRGWQETQYF,TGTGCCAGTAGTGGGAGGGGGTGGCAAGAGACCCAGTACTTC
.,TRBD2,TRBJ2-1,TRBV6-2/TRBV6-3,CASSSPLAVSYNEQFF,TGTGCCAGCAGTTCCCCGCTAGCGGTCTCCTACAATGAGCAGTTCTTC